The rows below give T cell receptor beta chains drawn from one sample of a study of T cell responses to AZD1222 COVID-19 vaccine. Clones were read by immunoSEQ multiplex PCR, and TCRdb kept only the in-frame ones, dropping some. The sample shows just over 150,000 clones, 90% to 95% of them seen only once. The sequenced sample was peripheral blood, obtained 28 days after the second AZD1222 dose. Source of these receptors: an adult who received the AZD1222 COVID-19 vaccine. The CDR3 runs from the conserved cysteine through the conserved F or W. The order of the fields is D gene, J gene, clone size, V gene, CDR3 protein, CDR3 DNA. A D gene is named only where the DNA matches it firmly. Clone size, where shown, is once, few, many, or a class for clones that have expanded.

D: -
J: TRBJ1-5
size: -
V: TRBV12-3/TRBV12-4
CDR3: CASSRVDNIAQHF
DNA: TGTGCCAGCAGCCGGGTTGACAATATAGCCCAGCATTTT

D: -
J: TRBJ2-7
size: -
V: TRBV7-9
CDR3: CASRDSRYGEQYF
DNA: TGTGCCAGCCGGGACTCCCGCTATGGGGAGCAGTACTTC

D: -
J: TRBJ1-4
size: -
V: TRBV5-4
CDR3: CASSLAEGGELFF
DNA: TGTGCCAGCAGCTTGGCCGAGGGGGGGGAACTGTTTTTT

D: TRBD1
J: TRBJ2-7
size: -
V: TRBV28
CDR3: CASSFAQGAYEQYF
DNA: TGTGCCAGCAGTTTTGCGCAGGGGGCCTACGAGCAGTACTTC

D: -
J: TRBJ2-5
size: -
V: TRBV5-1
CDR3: CASSLASGLGETQYF
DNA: TGCGCCAGCAGCTTGGCCTCGGGATTAGGGGAGACCCAGTACTTC

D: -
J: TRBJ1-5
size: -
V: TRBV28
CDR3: CASNGRGNQPQHF
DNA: TGTGCCAGCAATGGGAGAGGGAATCAGCCCCAGCATTTT

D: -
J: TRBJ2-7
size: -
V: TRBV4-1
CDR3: CASSQVGTSVKYF
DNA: TGCGCCAGCAGCCAAGTTGGTACTAGTGTGAAGTACTTC

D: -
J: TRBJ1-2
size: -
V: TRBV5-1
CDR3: CASSFALRDGYTF
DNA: TGCGCCAGCAGCTTCGCATTAAGGGACGGCTACACCTTC

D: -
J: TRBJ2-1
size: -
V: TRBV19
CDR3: CASNHLNEQFF
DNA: TGTGCCAGTAATCATCTCAATGAGCAGTTCTTC

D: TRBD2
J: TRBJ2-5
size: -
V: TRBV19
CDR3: CASSIDRGLALETQYF
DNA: TGTGCCAGTAGTATAGATCGAGGACTAGCGTTAGAGACCCAGTACTTC

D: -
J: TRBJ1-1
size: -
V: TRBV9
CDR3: CASTSAGGRDTEAFF
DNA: TGTGCCAGCACCAGCGCGGGAGGGCGCGACACTGAAGCTTTCTTT

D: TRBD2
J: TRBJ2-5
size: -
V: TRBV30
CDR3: CAWRTGGRRETQYF
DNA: TGTGCCTGGAGGACGGGCGGGAGAAGGGAGACCCAGTACTTC

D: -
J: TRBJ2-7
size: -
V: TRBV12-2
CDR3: CASRQTLGGPYEQYF
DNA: TGTGCAAGTCGCCAAACCCTGGGGGGCCCCTACGAGCAGTACTTC

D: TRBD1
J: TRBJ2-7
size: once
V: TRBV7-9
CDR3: CASSSGQDFYEQYF
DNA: TGTGCCAGCAGCTCGGGACAGGACTTCTACGAGCAGTACTTC

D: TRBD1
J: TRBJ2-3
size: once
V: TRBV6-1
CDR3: CASSGTGGDSVTDTQYF
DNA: TGTGCCAGCAGTGGGACAGGGGGTGATAGTGTTACGGATACGCAGTATTTT

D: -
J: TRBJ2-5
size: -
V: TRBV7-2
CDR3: CASSWGIQETQYF
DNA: TGTGCCAGCAGCTGGGGGATTCAAGAGACCCAGTACTTC

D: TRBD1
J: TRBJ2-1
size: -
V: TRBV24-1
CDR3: CATSDSRQGAAHEQFF
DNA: TGTGCCACCAGTGATTCGAGACAGGGGGCAGCGCATGAGCAGTTCTTC

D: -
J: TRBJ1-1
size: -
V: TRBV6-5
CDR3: CASSYGRTMNTEAFF
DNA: TGTGCCAGCAGTTACGGTCGGACCATGAACACTGAAGCTTTCTTT

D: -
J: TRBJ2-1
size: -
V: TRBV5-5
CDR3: CASRPPRGHEGNEQFF
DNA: TGTGCCAGCAGACCTCCTCGGGGGCATGAGGGCAATGAGCAGTTCTTC

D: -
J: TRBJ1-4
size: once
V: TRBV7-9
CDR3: CASSSPPNEKLFF
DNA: TGTGCCAGCAGCTCCCCCCCGAATGAAAAACTGTTTTTT

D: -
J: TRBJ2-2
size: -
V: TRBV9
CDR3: CASSVSGGPGELFF
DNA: TGTGCCAGCAGCGTCTCAGGGGGGCCCGGGGAGCTGTTTTTT

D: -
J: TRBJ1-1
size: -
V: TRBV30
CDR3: CAWRSPLRSPMNTEAFF
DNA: TGTGCCTGGAGGAGTCCACTCCGGTCCCCTATGAACACTGAAGCTTTCTTT

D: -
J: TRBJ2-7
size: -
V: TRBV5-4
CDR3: CASSLGLGGYEQYF
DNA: TGTGCCAGCAGCTTGGGGTTAGGGGGTTACGAGCAGTACTTC

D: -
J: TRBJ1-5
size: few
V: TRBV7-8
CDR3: CASSLRQAVQPQHF
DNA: TGTGCCAGCAGCTTGAGACAGGCGGTTCAGCCCCAGCATTTT

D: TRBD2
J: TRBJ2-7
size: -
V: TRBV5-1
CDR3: CASSRTSGVFNEQYF
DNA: TGCGCCAGCAGTCGGACTAGCGGGGTCTTTAACGAGCAGTACTTC

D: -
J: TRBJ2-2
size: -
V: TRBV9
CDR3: CASSARGATGELFF
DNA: TGTGCCAGCAGCGCAAGGGGGGCCACCGGGGAGCTGTTTTTT

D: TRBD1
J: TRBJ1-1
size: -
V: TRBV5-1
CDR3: CASSYGQGNTEAFF
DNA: TGCGCCAGCAGCTACGGACAGGGAAACACTGAAGCTTTCTTT

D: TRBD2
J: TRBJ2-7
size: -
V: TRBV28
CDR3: CASSFVGLAASYEQYF
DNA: TGTGCCAGCAGTTTTGTTGGACTAGCGGCTTCCTACGAGCAGTACTTC

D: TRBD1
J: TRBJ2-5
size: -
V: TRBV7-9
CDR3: CASSRTGEETQYF
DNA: TGTGCCAGCAGCAGAACAGGGGAAGAGACCCAGTACTTC

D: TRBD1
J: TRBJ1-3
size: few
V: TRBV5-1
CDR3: CASSPDRGLGNTIYF
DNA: TGCGCCAGCAGCCCAGACAGGGGGCTCGGAAACACCATATATTTT

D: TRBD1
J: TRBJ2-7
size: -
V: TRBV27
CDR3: CASSTPDRGGWEQYF
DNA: TGTGCCAGCAGTACCCCGGACAGGGGAGGGTGGGAGCAGTACTTC

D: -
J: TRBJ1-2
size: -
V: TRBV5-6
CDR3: CASSLASGRRNGYTF
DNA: TGTGCCAGCAGCTTGGCGTCAGGGAGGCGAAATGGCTACACCTTC

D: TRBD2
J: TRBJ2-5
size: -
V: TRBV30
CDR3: CAWSVLTSGRIQETQYF
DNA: TGTGCCTGGAGTGTACTTACTAGCGGGAGAATTCAAGAGACCCAGTACTTC

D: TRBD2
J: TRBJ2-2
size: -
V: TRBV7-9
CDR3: CASSFRRGEGGELFF
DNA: TGTGCCAGCAGCTTTCGGCGGGGGGAAGGCGGGGAGCTGTTTTTT

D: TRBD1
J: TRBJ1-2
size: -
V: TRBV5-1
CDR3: CASSPGRQGWRGYTF
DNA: TGCGCCAGCAGCCCCGGCCGACAGGGGTGGAGAGGCTACACCTTC

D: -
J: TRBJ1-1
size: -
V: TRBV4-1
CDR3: CASSSLTGRNTEAFF
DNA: TGCGCCAGCAGCTCCCTGACAGGACGGAACACTGAAGCTTTCTTT

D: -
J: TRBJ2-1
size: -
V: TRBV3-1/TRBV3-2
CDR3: CASSQGFLQLGKGNNEQFF
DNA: TGTGCCAGCAGCCAAGGATTTTTGCAGCTCGGTAAAGGGAACAATGAGCAGTTCTTC

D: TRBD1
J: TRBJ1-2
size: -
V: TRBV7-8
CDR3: CASSLPGQGPKSYGYTF
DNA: TGTGCCAGCAGCCTACCGGGACAGGGCCCTAAGAGTTATGGCTACACCTTC

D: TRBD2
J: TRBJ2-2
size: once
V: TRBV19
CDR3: CASSPGAGGPGDTGELFF
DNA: TGTGCCAGTAGCCCTGGGGCGGGGGGCCCCGGGGACACCGGGGAGCTGTTTTTT

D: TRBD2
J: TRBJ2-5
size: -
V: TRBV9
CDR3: CASSGTGTSQETQYF
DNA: TGTGCCAGCAGCGGTACCGGGACTAGCCAAGAGACCCAGTACTTC

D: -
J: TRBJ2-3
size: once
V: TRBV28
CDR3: CASSRGHASTDTQYF
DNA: TGTGCCAGCAGTCGCGGACACGCTAGCACAGATACGCAGTATTTT

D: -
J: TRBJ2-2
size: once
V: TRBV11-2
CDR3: CASRYTGELFF
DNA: TGTGCCAGCCGATACACCGGGGAGCTGTTTTTT

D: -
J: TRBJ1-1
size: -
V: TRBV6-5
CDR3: CASSYGAANTEAFF
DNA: TGTGCCAGCAGTTACGGGGCGGCGAACACTGAAGCTTTCTTT

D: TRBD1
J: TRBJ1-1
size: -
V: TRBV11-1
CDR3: CASSLRTGSGGTEAFF
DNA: TGTGCCAGCAGCTTACGGACAGGGAGTGGGGGCACTGAAGCTTTCTTT

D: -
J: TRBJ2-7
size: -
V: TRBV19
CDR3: CASSISDLGEQYF
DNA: TGTGCCAGTAGTATCTCAGACCTTGGGGAGCAGTACTTC

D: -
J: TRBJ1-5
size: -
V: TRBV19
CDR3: CASSILGLGNQPQHF
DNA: TGTGCCAGTAGTATATTGGGTTTGGGCAATCAGCCCCAGCATTTT